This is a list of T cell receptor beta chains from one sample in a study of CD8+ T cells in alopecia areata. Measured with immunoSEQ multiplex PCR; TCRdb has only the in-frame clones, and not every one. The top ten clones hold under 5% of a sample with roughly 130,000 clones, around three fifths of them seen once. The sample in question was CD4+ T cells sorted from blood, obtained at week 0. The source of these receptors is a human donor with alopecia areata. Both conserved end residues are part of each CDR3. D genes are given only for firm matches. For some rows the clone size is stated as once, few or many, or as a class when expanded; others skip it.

TGTGCCTGGAAACAGGGCTCTGGGACTGAAGCTTTCTTT CAWKQGSGTEAFF . TRBJ1-1 TRBV30 .
TGTGCCAGTGGCCCCGCCGGCTCTGGGGCCAACGTCCTGACTTTC CASGPAGSGANVLTF . TRBJ2-6 TRBV19 .
TGTGCCAGTAGTATAGCTAAAACAGATACGCAGTATTTT CASSIAKTDTQYF . TRBJ2-3 TRBV19 .
TGTGCCTGGAGTTTCTGGGGTGAGTCCTACGAGCAGTACTTC CAWSFWGESYEQYF . TRBJ2-7 TRBV30 .
TGTGCCACCAGCAGAGATGTTGGGGGGTACGAGCAGTACTTC CATSRDVGGYEQYF . TRBJ2-7 TRBV15 few
TGTGCCAGCTCACCGAAGCAAACGAACACTGAAGCTTTCTTT CASSPKQTNTEAFF . TRBJ1-1 TRBV18 .
TGTGCCAGCAGCCTAAAGGCAGCGGGTTTGGCAGAGACCCAGTACTTC CASSLKAAGLAETQYF . TRBJ2-5 TRBV7-2 .
TGTGCCAGCAGCTTACAGGCCCCCTACGAGCAGTACTTC CASSLQAPYEQYF . TRBJ2-7 TRBV7-9 .
TGTGCCAGCAGCTTGGCAAGGGGAGGTACGCAGTATTTT CASSLARGGTQYF . TRBJ2-3 TRBV5-4 few
TGTGCCAGCAGCCTGCAGGGGGCGAAAGAAAAACTGTTTTTT CASSLQGAKEKLFF TRBD1 TRBJ1-4 TRBV5-6 .
TGCAGCGCTGTGCAGCGGAACACTGAAGCTTTCTTT CSAVQRNTEAFF . TRBJ1-1 TRBV29-1 .
TGTGCCAGTAGTATATTCAGGAGAGAATCCTACAATGAGCAGTTCTTC CASSIFRRESYNEQFF . TRBJ2-1 TRBV19 .
TGTGCCAGCAGCGTAGCGGGAGCCAAAAACATTCAGTACTTC CASSVAGAKNIQYF TRBD2 TRBJ2-4 TRBV11-1 .
TGCGCCAGCAGCTTCATCCGGGACAGAGGAATGAACACTGAAGCTTTCTTT CASSFIRDRGMNTEAFF TRBD1 TRBJ1-1 TRBV5-1 .
TGCAGCGTTGGTGGGGCCGTCGAGACCCAGTACTTC CSVGGAVETQYF . TRBJ2-5 TRBV29-1 .
TGCGCCAGCAGCTTGCAACGGGCCTCTGGGGCCAACGTCCTGACTTTC CASSLQRASGANVLTF . TRBJ2-6 TRBV5-1 few
TGTGCCACCAGCAGAGTGGGCTCCCTAGGTCCGTATTTT CATSRVGSLGPYF . TRBJ2-3 TRBV15 few
TGTGCCAGCAGCTTATCGGCGACTAGTCCCTCCAATGAGCAGTTCTTC CASSLSATSPSNEQFF . TRBJ2-1 TRBV7-9 few
TGCGCCAGCAGCCGACAGGACGGGACCTACAATGAGCAGTTCTTC CASSRQDGTYNEQFF . TRBJ2-1 TRBV5-1 few